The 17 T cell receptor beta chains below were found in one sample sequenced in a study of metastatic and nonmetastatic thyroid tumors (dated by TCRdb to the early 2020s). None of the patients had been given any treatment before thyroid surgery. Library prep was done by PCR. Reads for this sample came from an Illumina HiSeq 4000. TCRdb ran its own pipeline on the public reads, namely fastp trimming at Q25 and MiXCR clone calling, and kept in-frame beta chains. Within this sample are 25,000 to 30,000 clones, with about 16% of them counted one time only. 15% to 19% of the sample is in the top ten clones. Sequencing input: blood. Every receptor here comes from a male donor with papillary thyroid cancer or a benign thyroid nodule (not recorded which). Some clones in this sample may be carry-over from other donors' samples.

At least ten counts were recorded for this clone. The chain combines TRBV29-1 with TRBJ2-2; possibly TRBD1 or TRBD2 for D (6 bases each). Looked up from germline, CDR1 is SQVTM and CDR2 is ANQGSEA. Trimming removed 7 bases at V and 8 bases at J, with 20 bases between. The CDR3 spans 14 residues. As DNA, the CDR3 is TGCAGCGCTACTCAAGGGGGGCCTAGTGGGGAGCTGTTTTTT. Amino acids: CSATQGGPSGELFF.

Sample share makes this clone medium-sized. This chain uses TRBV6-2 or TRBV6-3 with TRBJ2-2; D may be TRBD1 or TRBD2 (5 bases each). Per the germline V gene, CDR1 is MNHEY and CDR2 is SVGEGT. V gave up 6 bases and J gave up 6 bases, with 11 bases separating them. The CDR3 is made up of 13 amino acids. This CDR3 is CASRWGLAGELFF. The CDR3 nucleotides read TGTGCCAGCAGGTGGGGGTTGGCCGGGGAGCTGTTTTTT.

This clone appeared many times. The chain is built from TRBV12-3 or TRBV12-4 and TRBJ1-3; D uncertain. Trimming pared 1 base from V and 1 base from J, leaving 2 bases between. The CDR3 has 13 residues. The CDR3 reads CASSLGSGNTIYF. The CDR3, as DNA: TGTGCCAGCAGTTTAGGGTCTGGAAACACCATATATTTT.

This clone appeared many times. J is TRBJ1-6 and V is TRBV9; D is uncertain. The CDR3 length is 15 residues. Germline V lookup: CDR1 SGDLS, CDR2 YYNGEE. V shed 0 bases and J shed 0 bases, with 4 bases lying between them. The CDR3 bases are TGTGCCAGCAGCGTAGTTGGCTCCTATAATTCACCCCTCCACTTT. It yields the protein CASSVVGSYNSPLHF.

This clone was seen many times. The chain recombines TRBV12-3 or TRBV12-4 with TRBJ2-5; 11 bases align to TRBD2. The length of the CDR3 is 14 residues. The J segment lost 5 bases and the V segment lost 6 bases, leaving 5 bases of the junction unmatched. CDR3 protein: CASRGLAGGETQYF. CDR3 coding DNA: TGTGCCAGCAGAGGACTAGCGGGTGGGGAGACCCAGTACTTC.

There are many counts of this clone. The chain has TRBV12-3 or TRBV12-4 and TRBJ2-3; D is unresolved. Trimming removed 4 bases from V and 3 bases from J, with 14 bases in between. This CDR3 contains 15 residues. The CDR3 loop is CASSSTPTGTDTQYF. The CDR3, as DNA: TGTGCCAGCAGTTCCACACCGACTGGAACAGATACGCAGTATTTT.

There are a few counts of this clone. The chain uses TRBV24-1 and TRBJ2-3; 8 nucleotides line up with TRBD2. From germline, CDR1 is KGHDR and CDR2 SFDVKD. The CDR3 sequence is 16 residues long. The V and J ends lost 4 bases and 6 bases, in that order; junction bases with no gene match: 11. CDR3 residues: CATSDPVSGVWDTQYF. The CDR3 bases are TGTGCCACCAGTGACCCCGTTAGCGGGGTTTGGGATACGCAGTATTTT.

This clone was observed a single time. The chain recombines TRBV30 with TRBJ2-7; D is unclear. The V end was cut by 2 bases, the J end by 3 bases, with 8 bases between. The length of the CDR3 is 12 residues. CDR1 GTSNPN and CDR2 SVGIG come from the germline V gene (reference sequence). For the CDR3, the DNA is TGTGCCTGGAGTCGACTGAACTACGAGCAGTACTTC. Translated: CAWSRLNYEQYF.

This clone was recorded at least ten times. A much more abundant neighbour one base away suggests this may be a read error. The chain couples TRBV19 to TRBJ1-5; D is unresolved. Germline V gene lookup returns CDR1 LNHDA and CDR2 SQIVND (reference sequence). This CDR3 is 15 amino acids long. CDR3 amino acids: CASTMGGNSSQPQHF. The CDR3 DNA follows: TGTGCCAGTACCATGGGTGGAAATAGCAGTCAGCCCCAGCATTTT.

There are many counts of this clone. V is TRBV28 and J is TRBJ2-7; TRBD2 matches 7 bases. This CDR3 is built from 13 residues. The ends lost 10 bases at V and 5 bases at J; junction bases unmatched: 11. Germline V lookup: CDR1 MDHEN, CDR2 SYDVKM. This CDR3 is CATRGVANHEQYF. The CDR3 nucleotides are TGTGCCACCCGGGGGGTAGCTAATCACGAGCAGTACTTC.

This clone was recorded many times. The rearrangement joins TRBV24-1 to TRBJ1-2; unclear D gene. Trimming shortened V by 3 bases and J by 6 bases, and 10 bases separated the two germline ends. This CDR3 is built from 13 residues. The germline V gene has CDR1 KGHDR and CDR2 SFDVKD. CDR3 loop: CATSDTQRHGYTF. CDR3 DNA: TGTGCCACCAGTGATACGCAAAGGCATGGCTACACCTTC.

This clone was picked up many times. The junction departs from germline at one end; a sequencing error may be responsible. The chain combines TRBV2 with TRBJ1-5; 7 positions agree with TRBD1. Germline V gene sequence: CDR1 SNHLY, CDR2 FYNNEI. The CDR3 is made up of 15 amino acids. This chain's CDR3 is CASSDYGTDNQLQHF. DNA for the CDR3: TGTGCCAGCAGTGATTATGGGACAGACAATCAGCTCCAGCATTTT.

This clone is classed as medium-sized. CDR3 DNA sequence: TGCGCCAGCAGCCGGACTAGCGGGGCCTACGAGCAGTACTTC. This encodes CASSRTSGAYEQYF. V gene TRBV5-1 combines with J gene TRBJ2-7; TRBD2 matches at 12 bases. The J segment lost 2 bases and the V segment lost 4 bases, leaving 1 base of the junction unmatched. Germline V CDR1 and CDR2: SGHRS, YFSETQ. This CDR3 contains 14 residues.

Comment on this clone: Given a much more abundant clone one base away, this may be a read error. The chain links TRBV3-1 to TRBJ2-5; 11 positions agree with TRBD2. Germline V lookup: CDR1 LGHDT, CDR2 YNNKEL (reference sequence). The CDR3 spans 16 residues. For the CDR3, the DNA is TGTGTCAGCAGCCAAGGTTTAGCGGGGGGGCAAGAGACCCAGTACTTC. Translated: CVSSQGLAGGQETQYF.

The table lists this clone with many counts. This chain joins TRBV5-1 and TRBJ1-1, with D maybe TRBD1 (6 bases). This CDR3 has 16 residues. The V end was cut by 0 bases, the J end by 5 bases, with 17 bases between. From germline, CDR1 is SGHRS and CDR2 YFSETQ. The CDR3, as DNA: TGCGCCAGCAGCTTGGAAACACAGGGTAGAGGGACTGAAGCTTTCTTT. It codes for CASSLETQGRGTEAFF.

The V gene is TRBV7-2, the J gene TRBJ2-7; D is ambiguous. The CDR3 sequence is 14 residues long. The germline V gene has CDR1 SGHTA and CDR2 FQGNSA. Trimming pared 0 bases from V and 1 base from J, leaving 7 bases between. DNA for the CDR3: TGTGCCAGCAGCTTAGCGGGTGGTTCCTACGAGCAGTACTTC. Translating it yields CASSLAGGSYEQYF. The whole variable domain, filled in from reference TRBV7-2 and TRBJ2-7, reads GAGVSQSPSNKVTEKGKDVELRCDPISGHTALYWYRQSLGQGLEFLIYFQGNSAPDKSGLPSDRFSAERTGGSVSTLTIQRTQQEDSAVYLCASSLAGGSYEQYFGPGTRLTVT.

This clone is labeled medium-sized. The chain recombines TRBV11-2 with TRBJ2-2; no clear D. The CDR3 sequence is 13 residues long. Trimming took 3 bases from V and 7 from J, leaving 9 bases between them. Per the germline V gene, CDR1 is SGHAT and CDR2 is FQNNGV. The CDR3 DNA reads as TGTGCCAGCAGCTTTATAATCCTCGGGGAGCTGTTTTTT. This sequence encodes CASSFIILGELFF.